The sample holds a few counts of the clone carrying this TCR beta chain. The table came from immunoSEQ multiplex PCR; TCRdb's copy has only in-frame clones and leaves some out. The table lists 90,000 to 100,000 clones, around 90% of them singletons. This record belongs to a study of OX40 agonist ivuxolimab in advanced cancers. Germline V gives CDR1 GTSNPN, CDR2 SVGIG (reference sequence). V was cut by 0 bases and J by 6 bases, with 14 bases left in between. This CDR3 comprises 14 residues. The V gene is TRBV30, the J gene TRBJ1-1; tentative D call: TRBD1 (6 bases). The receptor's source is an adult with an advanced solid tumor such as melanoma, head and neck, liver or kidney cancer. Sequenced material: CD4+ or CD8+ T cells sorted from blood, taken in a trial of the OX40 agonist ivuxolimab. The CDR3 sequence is CAWSVRRQAPEAFF. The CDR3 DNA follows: TGTGCCTGGAGTGTACGGCGACAGGCCCCTGAAGCTTTCTTT.